This paragraph reports one T cell receptor beta chain. Original methodology: Reference gene primer amplification yielded estimated nucleated cell counts. Clones were sequenced by immunoSEQ multiplex PCR, and TCRdb holds only the in-frame ones, with some missing. D and trimming were read from the DNA, whereas the V and J calls and clone size are those reported in that table. The repertoire has around 300,000 clones, 89% of them found once; the top ten carry under 2.5%. This sample is drawn from a study of blood T cell repertoires in COVID-19. There are 17 residues in the CDR3. The germline CDR1 and CDR2 sequences are SGHDT and YYEEEE. V was trimmed by 0 bases and J by 4 bases, leaving 17 bases between them.

This receptor was obtained from a man aged 45 to 65 with acute or convalescent COVID-19. The V gene is TRBV5-6, the J gene TRBJ2-1, with D tentatively TRBD2 (5 bases). The sequenced sample was peripheral blood. For the CDR3, the DNA is TGTGCCAGCAGCTTGGCCGATGAGGGTTCCAGTTACAATGAGCAGTTCTTC. Its translation: CASSLADEGSSYNEQFF.